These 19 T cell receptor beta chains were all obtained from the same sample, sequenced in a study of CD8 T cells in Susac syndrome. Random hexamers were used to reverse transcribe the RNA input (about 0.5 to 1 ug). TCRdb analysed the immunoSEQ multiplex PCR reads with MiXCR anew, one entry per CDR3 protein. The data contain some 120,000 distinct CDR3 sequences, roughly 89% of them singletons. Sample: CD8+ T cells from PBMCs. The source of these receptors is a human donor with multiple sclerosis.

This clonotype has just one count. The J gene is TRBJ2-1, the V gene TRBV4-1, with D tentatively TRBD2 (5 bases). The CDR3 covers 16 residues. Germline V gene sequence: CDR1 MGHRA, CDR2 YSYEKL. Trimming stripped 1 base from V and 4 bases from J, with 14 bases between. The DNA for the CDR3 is TGCGCCAGCAGCCAAGCTACCGGGATCTTGTACAATGAGCAGTTCTTC. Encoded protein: CASSQATGILYNEQFF.

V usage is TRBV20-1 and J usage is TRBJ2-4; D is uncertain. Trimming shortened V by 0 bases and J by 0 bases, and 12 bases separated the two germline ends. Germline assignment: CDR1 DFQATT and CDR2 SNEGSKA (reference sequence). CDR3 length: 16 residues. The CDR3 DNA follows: TGCAGTGCTAGAGATGCTCCCGCACTAGCCAAAAACATTCAGTACTTC. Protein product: CSARDAPALAKNIQYF.

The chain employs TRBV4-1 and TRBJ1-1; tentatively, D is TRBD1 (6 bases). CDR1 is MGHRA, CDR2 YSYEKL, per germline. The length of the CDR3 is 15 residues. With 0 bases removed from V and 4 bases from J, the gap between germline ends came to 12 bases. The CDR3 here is CASSQDQGRGTEAFF. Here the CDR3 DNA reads TGCGCCAGCAGCCAAGATCAGGGGAGGGGCACTGAAGCTTTCTTT.

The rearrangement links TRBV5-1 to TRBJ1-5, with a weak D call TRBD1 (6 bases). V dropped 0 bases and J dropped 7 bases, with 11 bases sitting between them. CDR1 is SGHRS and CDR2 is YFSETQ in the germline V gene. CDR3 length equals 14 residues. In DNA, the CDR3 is TGCGCCAGCAGCTTGGAGGGGGGGATCCAGCCCCAGCATTTT. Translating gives CASSLEGGIQPQHF.

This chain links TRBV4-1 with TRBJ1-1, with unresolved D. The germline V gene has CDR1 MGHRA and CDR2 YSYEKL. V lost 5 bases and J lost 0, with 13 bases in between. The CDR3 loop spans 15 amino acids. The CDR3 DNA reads TGCGCCAGCAGCGACACCGGGGTCGTGAACACTGAAGCTTTCTTT. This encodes CASSDTGVVNTEAFF.

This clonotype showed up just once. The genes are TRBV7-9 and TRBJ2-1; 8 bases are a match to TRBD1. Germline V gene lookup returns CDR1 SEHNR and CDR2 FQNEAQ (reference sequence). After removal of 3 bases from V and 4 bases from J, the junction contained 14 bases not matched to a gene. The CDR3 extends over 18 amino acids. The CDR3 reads CASSFSFNRRTGYNEQFF. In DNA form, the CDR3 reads TGTGCCAGCAGCTTTTCCTTTAATCGGAGGACAGGGTACAATGAGCAGTTCTTC.

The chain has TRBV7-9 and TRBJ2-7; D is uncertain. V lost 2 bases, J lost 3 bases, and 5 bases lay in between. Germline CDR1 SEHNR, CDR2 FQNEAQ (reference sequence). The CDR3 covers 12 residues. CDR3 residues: CASSLSLYEQYF. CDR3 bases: TGTGCCAGCAGCTTAAGTCTCTACGAGCAGTACTTC.

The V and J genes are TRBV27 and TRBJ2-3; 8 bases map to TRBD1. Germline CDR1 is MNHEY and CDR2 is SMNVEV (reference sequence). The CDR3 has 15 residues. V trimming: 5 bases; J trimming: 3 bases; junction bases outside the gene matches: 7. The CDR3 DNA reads TGTGCCAGCAGTCCAGCTAGGACAGGGACAGATACGCAGTATTTT. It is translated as CASSPARTGTDTQYF.

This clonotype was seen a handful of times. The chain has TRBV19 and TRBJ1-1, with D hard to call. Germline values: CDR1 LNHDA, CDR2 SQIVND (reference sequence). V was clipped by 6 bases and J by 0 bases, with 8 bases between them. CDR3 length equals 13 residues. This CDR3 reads CASSKSLNTEAFF. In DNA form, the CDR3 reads TGTGCCAGTAGCAAGAGTTTGAACACTGAAGCTTTCTTT.

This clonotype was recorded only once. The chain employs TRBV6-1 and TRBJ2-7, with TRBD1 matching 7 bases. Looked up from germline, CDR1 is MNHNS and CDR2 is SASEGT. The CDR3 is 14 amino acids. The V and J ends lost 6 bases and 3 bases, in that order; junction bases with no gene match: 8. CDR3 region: CASSRDRSYYEQYF. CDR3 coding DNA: TGTGCCAGCAGCCGGGACAGATCATACTACGAGCAGTACTTC.

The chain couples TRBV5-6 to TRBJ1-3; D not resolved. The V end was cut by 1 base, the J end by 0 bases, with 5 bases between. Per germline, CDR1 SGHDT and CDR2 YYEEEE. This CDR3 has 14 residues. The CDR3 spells CASSLFGSGNTIYF. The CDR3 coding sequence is TGTGCCAGCAGCTTGTTCGGCTCTGGAAACACCATATATTTT.

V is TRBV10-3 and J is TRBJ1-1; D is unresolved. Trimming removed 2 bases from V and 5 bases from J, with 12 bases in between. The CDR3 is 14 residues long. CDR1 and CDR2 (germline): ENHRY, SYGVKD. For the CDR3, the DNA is TGTGCCATCAGTGAGGGTGGGGAGTGGACTGAAGCTTTCTTT. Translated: CAISEGGEWTEAFF.

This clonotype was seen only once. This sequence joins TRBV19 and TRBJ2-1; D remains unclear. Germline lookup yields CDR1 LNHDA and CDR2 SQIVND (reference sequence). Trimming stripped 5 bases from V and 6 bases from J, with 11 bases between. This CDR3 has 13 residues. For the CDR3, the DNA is TGTGCCAGTAGTCGCACCCTAACCAATGAGCAGTTCTTC. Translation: CASSRTLTNEQFF.

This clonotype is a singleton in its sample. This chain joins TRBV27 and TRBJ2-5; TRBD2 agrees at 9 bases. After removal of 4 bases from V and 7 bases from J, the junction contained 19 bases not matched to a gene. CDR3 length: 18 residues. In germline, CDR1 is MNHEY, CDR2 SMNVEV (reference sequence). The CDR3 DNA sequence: TGTGCCAGCAGTTGGGCCCCGCCGGCAAGCGGGGGGAGAGGGACCCAGTACTTC. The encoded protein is CASSWAPPASGGRGTQYF.

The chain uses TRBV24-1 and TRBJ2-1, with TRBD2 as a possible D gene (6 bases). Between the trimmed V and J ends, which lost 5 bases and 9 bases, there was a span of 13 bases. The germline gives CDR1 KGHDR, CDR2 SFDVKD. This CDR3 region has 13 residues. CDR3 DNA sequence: TGTGCCACCAGTGTTCGACCCGGGAGTGAGCAGTTCTTC. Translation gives CATSVRPGSEQFF.

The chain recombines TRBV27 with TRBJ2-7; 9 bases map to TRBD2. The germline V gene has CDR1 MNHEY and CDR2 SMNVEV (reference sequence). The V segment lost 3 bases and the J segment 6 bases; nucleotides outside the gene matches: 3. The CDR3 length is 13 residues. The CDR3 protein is CASSFAGGPEQYF. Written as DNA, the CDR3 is TGTGCCAGCAGTTTTGCGGGAGGGCCCGAGCAGTACTTC.

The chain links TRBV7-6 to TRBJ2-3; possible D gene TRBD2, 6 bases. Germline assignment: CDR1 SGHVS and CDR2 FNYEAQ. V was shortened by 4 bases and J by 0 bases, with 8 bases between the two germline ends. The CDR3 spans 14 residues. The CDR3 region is CASSSRGSTDTQYF. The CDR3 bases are TGTGCCAGCAGCTCCCGGGGGAGCACAGATACGCAGTATTTT. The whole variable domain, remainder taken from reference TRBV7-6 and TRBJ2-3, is GAGVSQSPRYKVTKRGQDVALRCDPISGHVSLYWYRQALGQGPEFLTYFNYEAQQDKSGLPNDRFSAERPEGSISTLTIQRTEQRDSAMYRCASSSRGSTDTQYFGPGTRLTVL.

In DNA form, the CDR3 reads TGCAGCGTTGCGACGGGACCCAACGAGCAGTACTTC. Translating gives CSVATGPNEQYF. The rearrangement joins TRBV29-1 to TRBJ2-7; D may correspond to TRBD1 or TRBD2 (5 bases each). Deletions cut 4 bases from V and 5 bases from J, with 12 bases between. Germline CDR1 SQVTM, CDR2 ANQGSEA. CDR3 length equals 12 residues.

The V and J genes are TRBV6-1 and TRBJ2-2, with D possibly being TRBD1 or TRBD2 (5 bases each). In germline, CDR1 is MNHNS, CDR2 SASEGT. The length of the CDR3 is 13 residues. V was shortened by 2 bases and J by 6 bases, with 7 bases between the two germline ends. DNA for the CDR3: TGTGCCAGCAGTGAAATGGGGGCCGGGGAGCTGTTTTTT. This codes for CASSEMGAGELFF.